This T cell receptor beta chain derives from a study of CD4 T cells in relation to SARS-CoV-2 and coronaviruses. In this sample, this clone turned up a few times. Its antigen is currently unknown. Unexposed donor CD4+ T cells date from 2011-2018, before the COVID-19 pandemic. The cells were cultured for less than twelve days before CD4+ T cells were isolated. Using immunoSEQ multiplex PCR, the repertoire was profiled, and TCRdb retains in-frame clones only, with some absent. The sample includes some 21,000 clones, around 80% of them seen just once. Unmatched junction bases numbered 10, after V lost 1 base and J lost 3 bases. Germline V gives CDR1 SGHDN, CDR2 FVKESK. This CDR3 comprises 17 residues.

The chain employs TRBV14 and TRBJ2-3; 7 nucleotides agree with TRBD2. Sequencing was performed on CD4+ T cells from PBMCs, cultured in vitro. This receptor was identified in a human donor in good health. The CDR3 sequence is CASSQVGGSGTTDTQYF. CDR3 DNA sequence: TGTGCCAGCAGCCAAGTGGGTGGGAGCGGGACGACAGATACGCAGTATTTT.